In this sample, the clone carrying this T cell receptor beta chain turned up many times. Its specificity is not known. Study-wide results and limits: The TCR gene usage of tumor memory CD4+ T cells clustered together with blood and lymph node memory CD4+ cells and with lymph node naive CD4+ cells.

This CDR3 region has 13 residues. V gave up 5 bases and J gave up 5 bases, with 12 bases separating them. Germline V gene data show CDR1 as SGHTA and CDR2 as FQGTGA. Naive CD4+ cells had CD25+ Tregs removed. Constant-region reverse primers amplified full-length variable regions, followed by semi-nested Nested Universal Primer A PCR. TCRdb ran MiXCR on the 5' RACE reads and lists one entry per CDR3 protein. The data hold about 40,000 distinct CDR3 sequences, with 15% to 20% observed a single time. Sequenced: naive CD4+ T cells sorted from a lymph node. Indicated subset: naive CD4+ T cells, CD4+CD45RA+CD25-. The rearrangement uses TRBV7-3 and TRBJ2-5; the D gene is possibly TRBD2 (6 bases). The receptor was isolated from a female donor with breast cancer. The CDR3 sequence is CASSPSGRETQYF. CDR3 sequence (DNA): TGTGCCAGCAGCCCTAGTGGGAGGGAGACCCAGTACTTC.